Given below is one TCR beta chain in context. Antigen: not known. This record comes from a study of Graves' ophthalmopathy and Graves' hyperthyroidism. Background on the study: Peripheral blood was obtained at first diagnosis, ahead of any treatment. Findings of the study overall: Blood was where most expanded thyroid clonotypes above 0.001 frequency also turned up.

V was clipped by 2 bases and J by 0 bases; unmatched bases: 6. The CDR3 sequence is 18 residues long. RNA transcripts served as template for amplifying TCR beta CDR3 sequences. Second-round multiplex PCR came after first-round RT-PCR with HTBI primers. In TCRdb, the multiplex PCR reads were re-called with MiXCR into one record per CDR3 protein. Here the sample spans under 350,000 distinct CDR3 sequences, 15% to 20% being singletons. Sample: peripheral blood. This chain joins TRBV12-3 or TRBV12-4 and TRBJ2-7; 14 bases are shared with TRBD2. The source is an adult man with Graves' ophthalmopathy. The CDR3 protein is CASSLLGTSGRLSYEQYF. The CDR3 DNA is TGTGCCAGCAGTTTATTGGGGACTAGCGGGAGACTCTCCTACGAGCAGTACTTC.